Included here is one T cell receptor beta chain sequence, with context. Its antigen is undetermined. V was pared by 6 bases and J by 7 bases, with 8 bases of the junction left unmatched. Looked up from germline, CDR1 is SGHAT and CDR2 is FQNNGV. This CDR3 contains 13 residues. These data come from a study of shared clonotypes between healthy human individuals. Every one of the donors was a Caucasian adult that lived in Nashville, Tennessee. The investigators split CD4+ cells into a CD45RA+ naive subset and a CD45RA-negative memory subset. Overall study findings and caveats: In contrast to clonotypes shared by all four donors, non-shared clonotypes had lower generation probabilities.

Authors' analysis steps: ImmunoSEQ supplied junction-only sequences lacking quality scores, so filtering was different. The protocol was immunoSEQ multiplex PCR, while the TCRdb copy is restricted to in-frame clones and leaves out a portion. The DNA gave D and trimming, while V, J and clone size come from that table. The data show 1.4 million or so clones, approximately 98.5% seen once. The source of this sequence is a man aged 30-40 years in good health. J is TRBJ1-1 and V is TRBV11-2; 7 nucleotides align to TRBD1. The sample comprised naive CD4+ T cells sorted from blood. Indicated subset: CD45RA+ positively selected. Written as DNA, the CDR3 is TGTGCCAGCAGGTCATACAGGGGCCTTGAAGCTTTCTTT. It encodes CASRSYRGLEAFF.